The 3 T cell receptor beta chains presented below share a single source sample, sequenced in a study of blood T cell repertoires in COVID-19. TCRdb keeps only in-frame clones here, not all; method: immunoSEQ multiplex PCR. The sample has roughly 480,000 clones; roughly nine tenths are singletons. The sequenced material came from peripheral blood. Every receptor here comes from a man aged 18 to 30 with COVID-19, enrolled during active disease.

The chain carries TRBV5-6 and TRBJ2-3; the match to TRBD2 covers 8 bases. CDR1 and CDR2 (germline): SGHDT, YYEEEE. V gave up 4 bases and J gave up 0 bases; unmatched junction bases: 4. The CDR3 covers 15 residues. Here the CDR3 reads CASSKGLASTDTQYF. DNA for the CDR3: TGTGCCAGCAGCAAAGGACTAGCTAGCACAGATACGCAGTATTTT.

CDR3 nucleotide sequence: TGTGCCAGCAGTTCCCCCCGGACAGGGGGCACAGATACGCAGTATTTT. Residues: CASSSPRTGGTDTQYF. The rearrangement joins TRBV28 to TRBJ2-3, with 9 bases lining up with TRBD1. Trimming cost V 4 bases and J 1 base; bases outside gene matches: 6. The length of the CDR3 is 16 residues. Germline CDR1 reads MDHEN; CDR2 reads SYDVKM.

The chain employs TRBV13 and TRBJ2-3, with 8 bases fitting TRBD2. V gave up 0 bases and J gave up 4 bases; unmatched junction bases: 3. The CDR3 is made up of 15 amino acids. The V gene's germline CDR1 is PRHDT and CDR2 FYEKMQ (reference sequence). CDR3 in DNA: TGTGCCAGCAGCTTAGGGGGACTAGACCCAGATACGCAGTATTTT. Its translation is CASSLGGLDPDTQYF.